This T cell receptor (beta chain) is from a study of T cells in Graves' hyperthyroidism and ophthalmopathy. Findings and caveats of the study: Among thyroid clonotypes expanded above 0.001, most also appeared in blood. Separating ophthalmopathy from stable hyperthyroidism was achieved by a 13 V-J model.

Used for diagnoses were clinical symptoms, serum thyroxine and TRAb, thyroid ultrasound and orbital computed tomography. PBMCs were obtained from roughly 10 ml fresh peripheral blood. The sample holds many counts of this clonotype. As yet, its antigen is unknown. The V gene's germline CDR1 is DFQATT and CDR2 SNEGSKA (reference sequence). V lost 1 base, J lost 1 base, and 7 bases lay in between. This CDR3 is built from 13 residues. Amplification yielded TCR beta CDR3 regions, with RNA transcripts as the source. The primer set for the first-round RT-PCR of the TCR CDR3 was HTBI. One entry per CDR3 protein results from TCRdb running MiXCR on the multiplex PCR reads. The sample holds over 350,000 distinct CDR3 sequences, less than 20% seen once.

This chain links TRBV20-1 with TRBJ1-1, with no clear D. What was sequenced was blood. The receptor comes from a man in his late teens or twenties with Graves' ophthalmopathy. The CDR3 coding sequence is TGCAGTGCTAGAGTCACCAAGAACACTGAAGCTTTCTTT. It is translated as CSARVTKNTEAFF.